This TCR beta chain was sequenced for a study of T cells after yellow fever vaccination. A single record per CDR3 protein comes from TCRdb applying MiXCR to the 5' RACE reads. The table has 510,000 or so distinct CDR3 sequences, about a fifth seen once. The receptor was derived from a man aged 25 to 45 who received the YFV17D yellow fever vaccine. The specimen was PBMCs, collected 15 days after the yellow fever booster vaccination.

The CDR3 nucleotides are TGTGCCAGCAGCTCTACTAGCGGAGAGACCCAGTACTTC. Its protein is CASSSTSGETQYF. The V and J genes are TRBV7-2 and TRBJ2-5, with 8 bases aligning to TRBD2. V was pared by 4 bases and J by 4 bases, with 2 bases of the junction left unmatched. Per the germline V gene, CDR1 is SGHTA and CDR2 is FQGNSA. The CDR3 has 13 amino acids.